This TCR beta chain was obtained from a study of T-cell memory formation after mild COVID-19. Study conclusions and caveats: Among contracting clones, CD4+ were mainly CM/EM and CD8+ enriched in EMRA. Whether second-wave clones peaking at day 37 were SARS-CoV-2 specific went unconfirmed.

Amplification by 5'RACE using constant-segment primers produced TCR alpha and TCR beta cDNA libraries that carried sample barcodes and UMIs. Each CDR3 protein gets one entry after TCRdb re-called the 5' RACE reads with MiXCR. The sample records roughly 560,000 distinct CDR3 sequences, roughly 22% being singletons. Points on this clonotype: Antigen unknown.

The sequencing sample was made of PBMCs or a T cell subset sorted from them (not recorded which). The origin of this receptor is an adult woman who had mild COVID-19 (a few samples of this study predate the infection). Cell type and time point are not known.

DNA of the CDR3: TGTGCCAGCAGCCAACGACAGGACTCTGGGGCCAACGTCCTGACTTTC. Translation: CASSQRQDSGANVLTF. The chain links TRBV3-1 to TRBJ2-6; weak D call: TRBD1 (6 bases). With 2 bases removed from V and 0 bases from J, the gap between germline ends came to 8 bases. The CDR3 loop spans 16 amino acids. Germline V gene lookup returns CDR1 LGHDT and CDR2 YNNKEL (reference sequence).